This section outlines one TCR beta chain sequence together with its context. Its antigen is unknown. The protocol was immunoSEQ multiplex PCR, while the TCRdb copy is restricted to in-frame clones and leaves out a portion. The sample lists about 2.3 million clones; about 90% were seen once. CDR3 length equals 12 residues. V dropped 3 bases and J dropped 6 bases, with 5 bases sitting between them. Germline CDR1 and CDR2: SNHLY and FYNNEI. These data belong to a study of shared clonotypes between healthy human individuals. Notes on the study in general: Shared clonotypes: 4.5% to 5% naive CD4, roughly 4% naive CD8, over 2% memory CD4, 0.4% memory CD8. Apart from blood, nothing was sampled; tissue repertoires likely differ.

The rearrangement links TRBV2 to TRBJ2-2; D not certain. The sequenced material came from naive CD4+ T cells from PBMCs. Specified subset: CD45RA+ positively selected. The origin of this receptor is a man between 18 and 35 years old in good health. Some clones in this sample may be carry-over from other donors' samples. CDR3 DNA: TGTGCCAGCAGTGACCACGCCGGGGAGCTGTTTTTT. Amino acids: CASSDHAGELFF.